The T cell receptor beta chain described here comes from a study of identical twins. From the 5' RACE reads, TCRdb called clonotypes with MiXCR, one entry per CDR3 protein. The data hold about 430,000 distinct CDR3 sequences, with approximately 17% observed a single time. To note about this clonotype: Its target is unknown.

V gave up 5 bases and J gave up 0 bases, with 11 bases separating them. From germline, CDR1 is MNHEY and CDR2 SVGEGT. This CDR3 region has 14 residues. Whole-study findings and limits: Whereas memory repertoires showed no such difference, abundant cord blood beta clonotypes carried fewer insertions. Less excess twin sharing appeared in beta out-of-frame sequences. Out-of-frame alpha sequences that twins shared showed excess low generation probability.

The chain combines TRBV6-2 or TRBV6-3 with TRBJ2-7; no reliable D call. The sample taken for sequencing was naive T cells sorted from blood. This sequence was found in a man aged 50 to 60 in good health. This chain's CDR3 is CASSRLSGSYEQYF. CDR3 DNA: TGTGCCAGCAGTCGCCTGTCGGGCTCCTACGAGCAGTACTTC.